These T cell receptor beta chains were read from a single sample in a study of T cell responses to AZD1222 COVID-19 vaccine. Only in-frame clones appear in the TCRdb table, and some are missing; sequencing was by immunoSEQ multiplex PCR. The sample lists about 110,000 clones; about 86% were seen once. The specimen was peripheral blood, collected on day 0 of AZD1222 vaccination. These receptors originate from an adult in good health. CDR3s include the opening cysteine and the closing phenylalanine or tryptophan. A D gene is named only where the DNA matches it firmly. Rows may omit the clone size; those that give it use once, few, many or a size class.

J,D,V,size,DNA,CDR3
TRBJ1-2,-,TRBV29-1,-,TGCAGCGTACCGCAAGAGGCTGGGGGCTACACCTTC,CSVPQEAGGYTF
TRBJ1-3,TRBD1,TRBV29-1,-,TGCAGCGTTACCGACAGGGCGGTCTACGGAAACACCATATATTTT,CSVTDRAVYGNTIYF
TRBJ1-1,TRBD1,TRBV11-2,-,TGTGCCAGCAGCTTAGTCAGGACAGGGGGCTCCGGCACTGAAGCTTTCTTT,CASSLVRTGGSGTEAFF
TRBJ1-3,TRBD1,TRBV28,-,TGTGCCAGCAGTTCCGGGACAGGGGGGCTCTCTGGAAACACCATATATTTT,CASSSGTGGLSGNTIYF
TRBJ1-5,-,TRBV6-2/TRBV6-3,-,TGTGCCAGCAGTTCAGGGCAATATAGCAATCAACCCCAGCATTTT,CASSSGQYSNQPQHF
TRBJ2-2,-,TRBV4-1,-,TGCGCCAGCAGCCAAGACCGGGACAAGTTCCCCGGGGAGCTGTTTTTT,CASSQDRDKFPGELFF
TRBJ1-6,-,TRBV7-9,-,TGTGCCAGCAGCACACGCACCGCGGGGGGGTATAATTCACCCCTCCACTTT,CASSTRTAGGYNSPLHF
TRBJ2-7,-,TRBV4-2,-,TGTGCCAGCAGCCTCTCCGAAAGCCGGAACGAGCAGTACTTC,CASSLSESRNEQYF
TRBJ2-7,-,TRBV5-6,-,TGTGCCAGCAGCTTGGCTATCCACTTTCAGTACTTC,CASSLAIHFQYF
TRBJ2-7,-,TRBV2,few,TGTGCCAGCAGTGACCATCCACGGCTGGGAGAGCAGTACTTC,CASSDHPRLGEQYF
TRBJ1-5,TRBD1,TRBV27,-,TGTGCCAGCAGTTTATCTGGTCCGGGACAGGGTTTTTTTGATCAGCCCCAGCATTTT,CASSLSGPGQGFFDQPQHF
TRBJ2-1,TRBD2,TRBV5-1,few,TGCGCCAGCAGCCAAACTAGCGCCCCCTACAATGAGCAGTTCTTC,CASSQTSAPYNEQFF
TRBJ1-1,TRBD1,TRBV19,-,TGTGCCACTCGCGACGCCAGGGGGGCAATGAACACTGAAGCTTTCTTT,CATRDARGAMNTEAFF
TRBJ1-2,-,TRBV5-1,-,TGCGCCAGCAGCCCCCGGGACCCGACGGCGAACTATGGCTACACCTTC,CASSPRDPTANYGYTF
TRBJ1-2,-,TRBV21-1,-,TGTGCCAGCAGCAAAGGGATCGACTATGGCTACACCTTC,CASSKGIDYGYTF